This T cell receptor (beta chain) is drawn from a study of identical twins. Overall study findings and caveats: Twins' surplus sharing was weaker for beta out-of-frame sequences. Zero-insertion findings could be partly confounded by invariant cells (MAIT and iNKT cells).

The V end was cut by 2 bases, the J end by 5 bases, with 12 bases between. The germline CDR1 and CDR2 sequences are MNHEY and SVGAGI. There are 14 residues in the CDR3. TCRdb fed the 5' RACE reads into MiXCR, producing one record per CDR3 protein. The sample contains 400,000 to 500,000 distinct CDR3 sequences, roughly an eighth of which appear only once. As for this clonotype: Its antigen is unknown.

A further study also used this sample, focusing on yellow fever vaccine responses in identical twins. Per that paper: In identical twins, vaccine T cell responses appeared partly shared and partly individual.

Sample: CD4+ T cells sorted from blood. This TCR was recovered from a woman aged 18 to 35 in good health. The gene calls are TRBV6-5 and TRBJ1-1; D is uncertain. CDR3 nucleotide sequence: TGTGCCAGCAGTTACGCGAAGAGTGGGACTGAAGCTTTCTTT. Amino acids: CASSYAKSGTEAFF.